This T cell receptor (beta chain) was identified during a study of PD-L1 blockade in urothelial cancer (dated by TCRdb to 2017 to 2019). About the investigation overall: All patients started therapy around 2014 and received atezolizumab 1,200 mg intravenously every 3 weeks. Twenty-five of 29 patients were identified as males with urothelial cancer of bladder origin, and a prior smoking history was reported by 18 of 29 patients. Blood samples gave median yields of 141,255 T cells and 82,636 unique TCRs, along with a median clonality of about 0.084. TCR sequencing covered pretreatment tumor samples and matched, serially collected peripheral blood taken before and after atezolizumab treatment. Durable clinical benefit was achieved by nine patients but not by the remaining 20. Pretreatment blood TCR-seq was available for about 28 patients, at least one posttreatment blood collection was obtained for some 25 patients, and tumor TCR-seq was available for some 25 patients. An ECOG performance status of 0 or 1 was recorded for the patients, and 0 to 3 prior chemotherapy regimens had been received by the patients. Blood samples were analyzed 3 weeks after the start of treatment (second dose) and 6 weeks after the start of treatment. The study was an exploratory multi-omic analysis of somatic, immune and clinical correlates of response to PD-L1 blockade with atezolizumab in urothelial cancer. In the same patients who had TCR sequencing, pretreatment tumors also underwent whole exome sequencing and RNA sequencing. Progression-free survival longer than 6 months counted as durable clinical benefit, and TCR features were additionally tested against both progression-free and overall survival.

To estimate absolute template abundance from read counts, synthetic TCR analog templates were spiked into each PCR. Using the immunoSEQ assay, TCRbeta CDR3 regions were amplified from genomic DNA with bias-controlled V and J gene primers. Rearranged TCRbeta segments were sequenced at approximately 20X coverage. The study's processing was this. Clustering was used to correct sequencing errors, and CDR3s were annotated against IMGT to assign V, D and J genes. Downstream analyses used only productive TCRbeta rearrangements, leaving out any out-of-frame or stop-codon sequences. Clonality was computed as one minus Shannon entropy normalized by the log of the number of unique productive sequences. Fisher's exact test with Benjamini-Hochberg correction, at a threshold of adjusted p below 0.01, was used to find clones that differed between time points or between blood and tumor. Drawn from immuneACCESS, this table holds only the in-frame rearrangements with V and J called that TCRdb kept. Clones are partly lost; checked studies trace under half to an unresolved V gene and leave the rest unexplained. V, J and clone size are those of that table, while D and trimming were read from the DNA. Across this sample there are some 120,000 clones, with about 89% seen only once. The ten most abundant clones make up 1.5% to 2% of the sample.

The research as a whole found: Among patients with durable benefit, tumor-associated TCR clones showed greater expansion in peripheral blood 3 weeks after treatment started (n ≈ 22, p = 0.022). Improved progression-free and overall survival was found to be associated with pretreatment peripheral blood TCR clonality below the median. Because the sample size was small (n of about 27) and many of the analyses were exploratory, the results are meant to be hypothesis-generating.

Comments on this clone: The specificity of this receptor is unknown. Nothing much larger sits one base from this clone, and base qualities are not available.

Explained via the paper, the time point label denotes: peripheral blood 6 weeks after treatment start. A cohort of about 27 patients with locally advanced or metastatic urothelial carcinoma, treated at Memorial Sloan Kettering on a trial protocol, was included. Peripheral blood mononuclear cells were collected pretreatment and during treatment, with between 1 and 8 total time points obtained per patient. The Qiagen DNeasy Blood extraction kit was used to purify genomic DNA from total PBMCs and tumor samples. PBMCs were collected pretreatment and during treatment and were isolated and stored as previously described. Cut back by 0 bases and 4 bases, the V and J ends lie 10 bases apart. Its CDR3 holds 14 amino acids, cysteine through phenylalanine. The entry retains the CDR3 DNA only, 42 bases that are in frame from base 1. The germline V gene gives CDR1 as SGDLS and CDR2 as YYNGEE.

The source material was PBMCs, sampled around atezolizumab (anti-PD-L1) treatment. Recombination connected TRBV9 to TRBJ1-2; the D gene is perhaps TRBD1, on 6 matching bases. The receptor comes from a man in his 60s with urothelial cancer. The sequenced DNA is TGTGCCAGCAGCGTAGCTACAGGGACCTATGGCTACACCTTC. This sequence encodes CASSVATGTYGYTF. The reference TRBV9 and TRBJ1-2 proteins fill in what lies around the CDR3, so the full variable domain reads DSGVTQTPKHLITATGQRVTLRCSPRSGDLSVYWYQQSLDQGLQFLIQYYNGEERAKGNILERFSAQQFPDLHSELNLSSLELGDSALYFCASSVATGTYGYTFGSGTRLTVV.